This is a list of T cell receptor beta chains from one sample in a study of cytomegalovirus exposure and HLA in healthy donors. The protocol was immunoSEQ multiplex PCR, while the TCRdb copy is restricted to in-frame clones and leaves out a portion. Of approximately 150,000 clones in the sample, 60% to 80% were seen once. Sequencing was done on a sample of PBMCs. The source of these receptors is a woman aged 55-70 years in good health and CMV-seronegative. Each CDR3 is given with its conserved first and last residue. D genes are given only for firm matches. Part of the rows lack a size; the others show once, few, many or a class for expanded clones.

TGTGCCAGCAGCCAAGGACAGGGTAACTATGGCTACACCTTC,CASSQGQGNYGYTF,TRBD1,-,TRBJ1-2,TRBV5-4
TGTGCCAGCAGCCGGGATTGGGATTTGAACACTGAAGCTTTCTTT,CASSRDWDLNTEAFF,-,-,TRBJ1-1,TRBV7-3
TGTGCCAGCAGCCGCAGGGGGACCCCCTACGAGCAGTACTTC,CASSRRGTPYEQYF,TRBD1,once,TRBJ2-7,TRBV13
TGCAGCGCCACCGGGACAGCAAAATACGAGCAGTACTTC,CSATGTAKYEQYF,TRBD1,once,TRBJ2-7,TRBV29-1
TGTGCCAGCAGGGGCCTACAGGGGGCTATCGCTGAAGCTTTCTTT,CASRGLQGAIAEAFF,TRBD1,few,TRBJ1-1,TRBV2
TGTGCCAGCTCACCAGGGGCTACCTCCAATGAGCAGTTCTTC,CASSPGATSNEQFF,-,few,TRBJ2-1,TRBV18
TGTGCCAGCAGTGAACCCGCCAGGGGTGCCTACGAGCAGTACTTC,CASSEPARGAYEQYF,-,-,TRBJ2-7,TRBV25-1
TGCGCCAGCAGTTCACCGGGACAGCTTGGGAATAAGCAGTTCTTC,CASSSPGQLGNKQFF,TRBD1,-,TRBJ2-1,TRBV5-1
TGTGCCACCAAGACAAGGAATGAAAAACTGTTTTTT,CATKTRNEKLFF,-,-,TRBJ1-4,TRBV15
TGTGCCAGCAGCTGGGGGGGGTACTCTGGAAACACCATATATTTT,CASSWGGYSGNTIYF,-,-,TRBJ1-3,TRBV28